Each of the 18 T cell receptor beta chains below was sequenced from the same sample in a study of T cell clones after liver transplantation. The protocol was immunoSEQ multiplex PCR, while the TCRdb copy is restricted to in-frame clones and leaves out a portion. The data contain fewer than 45,000 clones, 70% to 90% of them singletons. Sequencing was performed on CD4+ T cells from blood, taken 24 months after liver transplant. The source is a human patient who received a liver transplant. The T cells may partly be graft donor cells.

The chain combines TRBV5-4 with TRBJ2-7, with D possibly being TRBD2 (6 bases). V was clipped by 7 bases and J by 7 bases, with 15 bases between them. Looked up from germline, CDR1 is SGHNT and CDR2 is YYREEE (reference sequence). This CDR3 is 12 amino acids long. The chain's CDR3 is CASHQFAGEQYF. The CDR3 bases are TGTGCCAGCCACCAATTCGCGGGAGAGCAGTACTTC.

This sequence joins TRBV6-5 and TRBJ1-4; D gene uncertain. The CDR3 totals 14 residues. The V end lost 0 bases, the J end lost 5 bases, and 7 bases lay between the germline ends. Germline loops: CDR1 MNHEY, CDR2 SVGAGI. The CDR3 DNA reads as TGTGCCAGCAGTTACTCCTGGGCCAATGAAAAACTGTTTTTT. This gives the protein CASSYSWANEKLFF.

CDR3 sequence: CASSLGRTGELFF. CDR3 nucleotide sequence: TGTGCCAGCTCATTGGGGAGGACCGGGGAGCTGTTTTTT. The J gene is TRBJ2-2, the V gene TRBV18, with D maybe TRBD2 (6 bases). The CDR3 sequence is 13 residues long. The germline V and J ends were trimmed by 5 bases and 5 bases, with 9 bases remaining between them. Germline-derived CDR1 and CDR2 are KGHSH and LQKENI.

CDR3 sequence reads: CASNTGLSPLHF. In nucleotides, the CDR3 is TGTGCCAGTAATACAGGATTATCACCCCTCCACTTT. The V call is TRBV19, the J call TRBJ1-6; D perhaps matches TRBD1 (5 bases). Trimming left V 7 bases short and J 10 bases short, with 11 bases between. The CDR3 loop spans 12 amino acids. Germline values: CDR1 LNHDA, CDR2 SQIVND (reference sequence).

V gene TRBV6-5 combines with J gene TRBJ1-3, with D possibly being TRBD1 (5 bases). V was cut by 5 bases and J by 4 bases, with 12 bases left in between. The germline CDR1 and CDR2 sequences are MNHEY and SVGAGI. This CDR3 spans 14 amino acids. CDR3 nucleotides: TGTGCCAGCAGTAAGGGACGAGACGGAAACACCATATATTTT. It is translated as CASSKGRDGNTIYF.

This rearrangement joins TRBV7-9 to TRBJ2-1; possible D gene TRBD2, 5 bases. Germline CDR1 reads SEHNR; CDR2 reads FQNEAQ (reference sequence). The CDR3 is made up of 14 amino acids. V was cut by 1 base and J by 8 bases, with 12 bases left in between. CDR3 region: CASSLDGERYEQFF. CDR3 in DNA: TGTGCCAGCAGCTTAGATGGGGAGCGATATGAGCAGTTCTTC.

The gene calls are TRBV13 and TRBJ2-7; a possible D gene is TRBD2 (5 bases). Per the germline V gene, CDR1 is PRHDT and CDR2 is FYEKMQ (reference sequence). The CDR3 runs 19 residues. V lost 2 bases and J lost 1, with 24 bases in between. The CDR3 protein is CASSLSSPVAAERSYEQYF. The CDR3 coding sequence is TGTGCCAGCAGCTTAAGTTCCCCCGTGGCAGCGGAAAGATCCTACGAGCAGTACTTC.

This clone was detected once. One junction end does not reproduce the germline sequence, and a read error may be involved. The chain carries TRBV15 and TRBJ2-3; D not resolved. CDR3 length: 13 amino acids. The germline gives CDR1 LNHNV, CDR2 YYDKDF (reference sequence). The CDR3 region has the DNA TGTGCCACCAGCGGAGAAATCGCAGATACGCAGTATTTT. It encodes CATSGEIADTQYF.

This clone has a single count. This chain links TRBV5-1 with TRBJ2-4; D ambiguous. V was pared by 0 bases and J by 0 bases, with 7 bases between. This CDR3 spans 15 amino acids. Germline V gene lookup returns CDR1 SGHRS and CDR2 YFSETQ. CDR3 protein: CASSLGILAKNIQYF. DNA for the CDR3: TGCGCCAGCAGCTTGGGAATTCTAGCCAAAAACATTCAGTACTTC.

This rearrangement joins TRBV4-2 to TRBJ1-2; D uncertain. CDR1 is LGHNA and CDR2 is YNFKEQ in the germline V gene. Trimming pared 2 bases from V and 3 bases from J, leaving 4 bases between. The CDR3 extends over 12 amino acids. The CDR3 DNA is TGTGCCAGCAGCCAAACCGACTATGGCTACACCTTC. It is translated as CASSQTDYGYTF.

This rearrangement joins TRBV4-3 to TRBJ1-2; 8 bases are shared with TRBD1. V lost 1 base and J lost 8; bases outside the gene matches: 6. The V gene's germline CDR1 is LGHNA and CDR2 YSLEER. The CDR3 totals 14 residues. In DNA, the CDR3 is TGCGCCAGCAGCCAAGTCCAGGGGGCGGGAGGCTACACCTTC. Amino acids: CASSQVQGAGGYTF.

The chain combines TRBV27 with TRBJ2-6; D is undetermined. CDR1 and CDR2 (germline): MNHEY, SMNVEV (reference sequence). V lost 6 bases to trimming and J lost 0 bases, with 12 bases between them. This CDR3 comprises 16 residues. The CDR3 protein is CASRSGDGSGANVLTF. The CDR3 bases are TGTGCCAGCAGATCTGGTGACGGCTCTGGGGCCAACGTCCTGACTTTC.

The chain has TRBV5-8 and TRBJ1-1; D gene unclear. The V and J ends lost 4 bases and 1 base respectively, with 5 bases between them. CDR1 and CDR2 (germline): SGHTS, YDEGEE. The CDR3 extends over 12 amino acids. The CDR3 sequence is CASSNRNTEAFF. In DNA, the CDR3 is TGTGCCAGCAGCAACAGGAACACTGAAGCTTTCTTT.

This rearrangement joins TRBV5-1 to TRBJ2-1; D is unresolved. This CDR3 has 15 amino acids. Germline values: CDR1 SGHRS, CDR2 YFSETQ. Trimming cost V 4 bases and J 1 base, with 12 bases left between them. The CDR3 spells CASSPPTDSYNEQFF. The CDR3 bases are TGCGCCAGCAGCCCTCCCACAGATTCCTACAATGAGCAGTTCTTC.

The V call is TRBV10-2, the J call TRBJ2-3; no clear D. Germline CDR1 is WSHSY and CDR2 is SAAADI. The CDR3 has 15 amino acids. The V end was cut by 6 bases, the J end by 2 bases, with 15 bases between. The CDR3 region is CASRTNTRSTDTQYF. In nucleotides, the CDR3 is TGCGCCAGCAGGACCAACACGCGCTCCACAGATACGCAGTATTTT.

J is TRBJ2-3 and V is TRBV9, with TRBD2 as a possible D gene (6 bases). Trimming took off 6 bases at V and 2 bases at J, with 19 bases between the two ends. The length of the CDR3 is 16 residues. Germline V gene sequence: CDR1 SGDLS, CDR2 YYNGEE. The CDR3 sequence: CASTSDGRRVTDTQYF. CDR3 in DNA: TGTGCCAGCACAAGCGACGGGAGAAGGGTCACAGATACGCAGTATTTT.

This clone was found once. The V gene is TRBV7-2, the J gene TRBJ2-1, with D possibly matching TRBD2 (6 bases). Germline CDR1 and CDR2: SGHTA and FQGNSA. The CDR3 covers 15 residues. The V gene lost 1 base and the J gene lost 4 bases, with 11 bases spanning the gap. The CDR3 sequence is CASSLDPAGYNEQFF. In DNA, the CDR3 is TGTGCCAGCAGCTTAGATCCAGCGGGTTACAATGAGCAGTTCTTC. Using reference TRBV7-2 and TRBJ2-1 for the parts outside the CDR3, the full variable domain is GAGVSQSPSNKVTEKGKDVELRCDPISGHTALYWYRQSLGQGLEFLIYFQGNSAPDKSGLPSDRFSAERTGGSVSTLTIQRTQQEDSAVYLCASSLDPAGYNEQFFGPGTRLTVL.

The genes are TRBV18 and TRBJ1-5; D remains unclear. The V and J ends lost 4 bases and 4 bases respectively, with 11 bases between them. The CDR3 extends over 14 amino acids. Germline V lookup: CDR1 KGHSH, CDR2 LQKENI. CDR3 amino acids: CASSLESRNQPQHF. CDR3 in DNA: TGTGCCAGCTCACTGGAGTCCCGGAATCAGCCCCAGCATTTT.